Following are 5 T cell receptor beta chains from one sample sequenced in a study of control samples from healthy donors and cancer patients. Assay used: immunoSEQ multiplex PCR; TCRdb lists only in-frame clones, some missing. Of 57,000 or so clones listed, about 93% were seen once; the top ten hold roughly 4%. Sample: blood. The receptors shown here come from a man younger than 40 in good health.

V usage is TRBV4-3 and J usage is TRBJ2-7, with 7 bases identical to TRBD1. The germline gives CDR1 LGHNA, CDR2 YSLEER. This CDR3 is built from 15 residues. Germline trimming cut 3 bases from V and 3 bases from J; bases unmatched to any gene: 8. DNA for the CDR3: TGCGCCAGCAGCCATTCCCCGGGACAGAACTACGAGCAGTACTTC. As protein: CASSHSPGQNYEQYF.

The chain carries TRBV2 and TRBJ2-3, with D perhaps TRBD2 (7 bases). CDR3 length: 15 residues. Trimming pared 4 bases from V and 4 bases from J, leaving 15 bases between. Germline CDR1 SNHLY, CDR2 FYNNEI. The CDR3 loop is CASSVKGGHPDTQYF. The CDR3 DNA reads as TGTGCCAGCAGTGTAAAGGGGGGGCACCCAGATACGCAGTATTTT.

The chain carries TRBV3-1 (or the pseudogene TRBV3-2) and TRBJ1-5, with D maybe TRBD1 (6 bases). The CDR3 spans 17 residues. V dropped 2 bases and J dropped 0 bases, with 14 bases sitting between them. Germline CDR1 reads LGHDT; CDR2 reads YNNKEL (reference sequence). The CDR3 DNA reads TGTGCCAGCAGCCAAAGCTCTCTGGGGGCTAGCAATCAGCCCCAGCATTTT. Translating gives CASSQSSLGASNQPQHF.

This clone was found once. The gene calls are TRBV7-3 and TRBJ1-5; D is undetermined. Germline V gives CDR1 SGHTA, CDR2 FQGTGA. This CDR3 has 13 amino acids. Between the trimmed V and J ends, which lost 2 bases and 4 bases, there was a span of 6 bases. In DNA, the CDR3 is TGTGCCAGCAGCTTAGGTTTAAATCAGCCCCAGCATTTT. Its translation is CASSLGLNQPQHF.

V and J are TRBV6-5 and TRBJ1-5, with a possible D match to TRBD1 (6 bases). V was cut by 5 bases and J by 0 bases, with 11 bases left in between. The CDR3 is made up of 15 amino acids. Germline-derived CDR1 and CDR2 are MNHEY and SVGAGI. The CDR3 sequence is CASSPTGFSNQPQHF. CDR3 nucleotides: TGTGCCAGCAGTCCCACAGGGTTTAGCAATCAGCCCCAGCATTTT.